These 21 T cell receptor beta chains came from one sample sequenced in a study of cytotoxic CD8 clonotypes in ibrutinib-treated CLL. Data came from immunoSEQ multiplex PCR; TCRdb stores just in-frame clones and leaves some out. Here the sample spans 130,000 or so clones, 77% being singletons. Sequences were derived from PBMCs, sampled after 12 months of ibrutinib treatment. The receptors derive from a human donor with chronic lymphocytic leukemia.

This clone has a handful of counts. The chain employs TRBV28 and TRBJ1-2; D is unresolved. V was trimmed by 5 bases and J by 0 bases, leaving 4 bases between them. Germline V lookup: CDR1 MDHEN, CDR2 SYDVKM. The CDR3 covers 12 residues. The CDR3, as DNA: TGTGCCAGCAGTAGAACTAACTATGGCTACACCTTC. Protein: CASSRTNYGYTF.

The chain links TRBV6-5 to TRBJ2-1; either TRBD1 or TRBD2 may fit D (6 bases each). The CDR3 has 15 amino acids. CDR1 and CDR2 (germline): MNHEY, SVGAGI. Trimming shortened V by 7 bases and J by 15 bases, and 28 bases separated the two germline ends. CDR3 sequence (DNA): TGTGCCAGCACCAAGGGGGGAGTAGGCGAGCGGATGCCGTTCTTC. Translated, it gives CASTKGGVGERMPFF.

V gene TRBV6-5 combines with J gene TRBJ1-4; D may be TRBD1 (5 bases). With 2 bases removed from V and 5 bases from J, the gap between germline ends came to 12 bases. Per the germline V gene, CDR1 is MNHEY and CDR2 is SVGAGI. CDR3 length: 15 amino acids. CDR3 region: CASSYQGGHNEKLFF. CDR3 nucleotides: TGTGCCAGCAGTTACCAGGGAGGCCACAATGAAAAACTGTTTTTT.

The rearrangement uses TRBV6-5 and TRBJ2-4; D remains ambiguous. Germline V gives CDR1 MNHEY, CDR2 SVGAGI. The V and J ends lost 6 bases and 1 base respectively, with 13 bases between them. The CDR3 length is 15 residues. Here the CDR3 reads CASRDTASAKNIQYF. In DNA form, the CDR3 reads TGTGCCAGCAGAGACACGGCGTCGGCCAAAAACATTCAGTACTTC.

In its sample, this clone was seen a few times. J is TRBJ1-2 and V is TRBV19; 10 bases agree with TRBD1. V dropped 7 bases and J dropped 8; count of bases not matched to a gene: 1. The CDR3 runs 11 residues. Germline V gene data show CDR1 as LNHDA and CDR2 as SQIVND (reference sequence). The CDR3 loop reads CASTTGGGYTF. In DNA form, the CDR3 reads TGTGCCAGTACGACAGGGGGCGGCTACACCTTC.

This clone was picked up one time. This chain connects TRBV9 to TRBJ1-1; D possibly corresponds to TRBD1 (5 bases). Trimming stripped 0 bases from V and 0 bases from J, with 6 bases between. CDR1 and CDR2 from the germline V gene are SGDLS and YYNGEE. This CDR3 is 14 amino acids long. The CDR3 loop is CASSVVGVNTEAFF. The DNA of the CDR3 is TGTGCCAGCAGCGTAGTGGGGGTGAACACTGAAGCTTTCTTT. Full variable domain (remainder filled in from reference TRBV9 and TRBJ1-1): DSGVTQTPKHLITATGQRVTLRCSPRSGDLSVYWYQQSLDQGLQFLIQYYNGEERAKGNILERFSAQQFPDLHSELNLSSLELGDSALYFCASSVVGVNTEAFFGQGTRLTVV.

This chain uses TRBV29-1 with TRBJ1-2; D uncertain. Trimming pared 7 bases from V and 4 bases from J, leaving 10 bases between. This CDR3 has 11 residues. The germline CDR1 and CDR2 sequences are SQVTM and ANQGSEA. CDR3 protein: CSDGLGYGYTF. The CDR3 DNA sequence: TGCAGCGACGGCTTGGGCTATGGCTACACCTTC.

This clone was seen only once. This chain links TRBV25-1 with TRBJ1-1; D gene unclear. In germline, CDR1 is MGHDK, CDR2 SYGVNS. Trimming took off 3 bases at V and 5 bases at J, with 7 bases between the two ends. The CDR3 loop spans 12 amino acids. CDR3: CASSDRRTEAFF. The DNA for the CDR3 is TGTGCCAGCAGTGATCGAAGGACTGAAGCTTTCTTT.

The chain's CDR3 is CASSQEPQGAPGSYEQYF. The DNA for the CDR3 is TGCGCCAGCAGCCAGGAACCTCAGGGGGCCCCTGGTTCCTACGAGCAGTACTTC. This sequence joins TRBV4-3 and TRBJ2-7; the match to TRBD1 covers 8 bases. The CDR3 has 18 amino acids. CDR1 is LGHNA, CDR2 YSLEER, per germline. V trimming: 3 bases; J trimming: 1 base; junction bases outside the gene matches: 14.

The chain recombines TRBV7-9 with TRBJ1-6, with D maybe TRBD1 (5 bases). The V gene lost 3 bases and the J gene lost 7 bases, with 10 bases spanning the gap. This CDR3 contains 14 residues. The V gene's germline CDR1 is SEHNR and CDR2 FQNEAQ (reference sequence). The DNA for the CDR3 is TGTGCCAGCAGCTTGGGACGGATCAATTCACCCCTCCACTTT. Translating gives CASSLGRINSPLHF.

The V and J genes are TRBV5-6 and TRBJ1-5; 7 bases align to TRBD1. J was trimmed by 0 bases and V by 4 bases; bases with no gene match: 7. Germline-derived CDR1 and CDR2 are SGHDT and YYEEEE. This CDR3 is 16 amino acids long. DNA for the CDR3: TGTGCCAGCAGCCAGCAGGGGGGTTATAGCAATCAGCCCCAGCATTTT. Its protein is CASSQQGGYSNQPQHF.

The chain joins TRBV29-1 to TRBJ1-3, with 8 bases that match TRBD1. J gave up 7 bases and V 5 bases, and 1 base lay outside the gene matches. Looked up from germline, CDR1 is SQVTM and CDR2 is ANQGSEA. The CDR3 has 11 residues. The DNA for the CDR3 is TGCAGCGTTCGACAGGGGAACACCATATATTTT. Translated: CSVRQGNTIYF.

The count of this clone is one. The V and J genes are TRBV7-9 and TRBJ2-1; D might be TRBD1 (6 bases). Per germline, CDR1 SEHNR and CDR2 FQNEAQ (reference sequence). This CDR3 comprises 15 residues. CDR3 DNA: TGTGCTAAATACTGGCAGGGGCCCTCCTACAATGAGCAGTTCTTC. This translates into CAKYWQGPSYNEQFF.

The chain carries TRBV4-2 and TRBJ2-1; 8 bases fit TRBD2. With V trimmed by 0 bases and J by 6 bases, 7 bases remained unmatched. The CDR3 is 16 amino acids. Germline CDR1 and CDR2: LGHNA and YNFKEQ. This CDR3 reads CASSQDGSGSVNEQFF. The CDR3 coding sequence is TGTGCCAGCAGCCAAGATGGGAGCGGGAGTGTCAATGAGCAGTTCTTC.

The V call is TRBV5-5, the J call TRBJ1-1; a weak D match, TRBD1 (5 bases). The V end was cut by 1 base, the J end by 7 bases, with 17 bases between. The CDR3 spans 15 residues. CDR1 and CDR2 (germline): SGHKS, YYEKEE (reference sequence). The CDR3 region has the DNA TGTGCCAGCAGCTTGTTGGGACTCTCAGAGGGTGAAGCTTTCTTT. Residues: CASSLLGLSEGEAFF.

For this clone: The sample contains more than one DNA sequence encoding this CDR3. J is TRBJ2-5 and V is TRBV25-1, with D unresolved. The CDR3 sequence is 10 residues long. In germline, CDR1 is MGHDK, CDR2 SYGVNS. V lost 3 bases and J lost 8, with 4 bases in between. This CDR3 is CASSEETQYF. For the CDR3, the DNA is TGTGCCAGCAGTGAGGAAACCCAGTACTTC.

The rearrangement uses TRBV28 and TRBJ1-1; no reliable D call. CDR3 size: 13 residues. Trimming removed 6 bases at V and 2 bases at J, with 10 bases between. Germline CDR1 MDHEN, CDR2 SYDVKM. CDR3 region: CASSQGRNTEAFF. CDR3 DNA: TGTGCCAGCAGCCAAGGCCGAAACACTGAAGCTTTCTTT.

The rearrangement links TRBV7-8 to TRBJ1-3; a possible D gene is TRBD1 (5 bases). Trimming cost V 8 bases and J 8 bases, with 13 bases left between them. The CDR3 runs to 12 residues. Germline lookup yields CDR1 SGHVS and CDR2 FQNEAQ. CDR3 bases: TGTGCCAGCGGTTTAGGGGTGGACACCATATATTTT. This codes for CASGLGVDTIYF. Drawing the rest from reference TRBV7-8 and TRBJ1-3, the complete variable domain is GAGVSQSPRYKVAKRGQDVALRCDPISGHVSLFWYQQALGQGPEFLTYFQNEAQLDKSGLPSDRFFAERPEGSVSTLKIQRTQQEDSAVYLCASGLGVDTIYFGEGSWLTVV.

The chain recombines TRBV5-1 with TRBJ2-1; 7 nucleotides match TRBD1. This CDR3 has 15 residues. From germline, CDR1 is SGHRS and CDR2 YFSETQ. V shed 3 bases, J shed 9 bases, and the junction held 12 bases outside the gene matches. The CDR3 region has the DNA TGCGCCAGCAGCTCAACACCACAGAGGGGGCTTGAGCAGTTCTTC. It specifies CASSSTPQRGLEQFF.

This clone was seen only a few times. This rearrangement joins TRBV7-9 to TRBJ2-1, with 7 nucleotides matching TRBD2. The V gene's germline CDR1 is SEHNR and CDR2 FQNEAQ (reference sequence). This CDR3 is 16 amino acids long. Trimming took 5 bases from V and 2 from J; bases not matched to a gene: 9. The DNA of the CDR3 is TGTGCCAGCAGCGCCCGTTCGGGAGGTACCTACAATGAGCAGTTCTTC. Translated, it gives CASSARSGGTYNEQFF.

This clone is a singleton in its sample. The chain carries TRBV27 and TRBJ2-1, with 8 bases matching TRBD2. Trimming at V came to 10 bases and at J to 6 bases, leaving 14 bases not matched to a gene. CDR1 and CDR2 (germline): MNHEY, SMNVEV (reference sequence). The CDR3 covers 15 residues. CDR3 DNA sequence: TGTGCCACCCGGGGGGGCCGGTTAGAACGCAATGAGCAGTTCTTC. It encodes CATRGGRLERNEQFF.